The clone carrying this T cell receptor (beta chain) was seen more than once but under ten times. Its target is unknown. This sample is drawn from a study of post-analysis software for immune sequencing data. Sequencing libraries made from TCR beta cDNA carried unique molecular identifiers. A single record per CDR3 protein comes from TCRdb applying MiXCR to the PCR reads. Among about 540,000 distinct CDR3 sequences, less than 40% were seen once, and the ten largest hold around 6.1%. The CDR3 sequence is 15 residues long. From germline, CDR1 is MGHRA and CDR2 YSYEKL. V was pared by 0 bases and J by 1 base, with 1 base of the junction left unmatched. Regarding the study as a whole: There were four or five TRBV segments more frequent in patients than controls, and TRBV5-6, TRBV5-1 and TRBV20-1 were among them.

Sequenced material: blood. The genes are TRBV4-1 and TRBJ2-3, with TRBD2 matching over 7 bases. This clonotype originated in a girl aged 2-17 years with multiple sclerosis. Written as DNA, the CDR3 is TGCGCCAGCAGCCAAGATCGGGGGGGCACAGATACGCAGTATTTT. Encoded protein: CASSQDRGGTDTQYF.